Following are 28 T cell receptor beta chains from one sample sequenced in a study of immune heterogeneity within non-small cell lung tumors. The TCR beta CDR3 region underwent multiplex PCR amplification with 32 V and 13 J primers. In TCRdb, the multiplex PCR reads were re-called with MiXCR into one record per CDR3 protein. The table lists under 25,000 distinct CDR3 sequences, roughly 30% of them singletons, with 3.5% to 5% in the top ten. With around 550 ng used per sample, the template was genomic DNA from bulk tumor. During surgery, each primary tumor gave multiple biopsies spaced as far apart as possible. The patients were newly diagnosed with non-small cell lung cancer, had not been treated, and had curative surgery. The sample was lung tumor tissue. The source of these receptors is a man in his forties with non-small cell lung cancer.

A remark on this clonotype: Just one base apart from a much larger clone, this may be a read error. V gene TRBV12-3 or TRBV12-4 combines with J gene TRBJ1-3; D gene uncertain. V lost 2 bases and J 0 bases, leaving 17 bases between the germline ends. The CDR3 has 18 amino acids. CDR3 sequence: CASSLYRCGMSSGNTIYF. The DNA for the CDR3 is TGTGCCAGCAGTTTATATCGGTGCGGGATGAGCTCTGGAAACACCATATATTTT.

In regard to this clonotype: One end of the junction varies from germline; a read error may be responsible. The CDR3 is CVSSFARGEEQYF. The CDR3 region has the DNA TGTGTCAGCAGCTTTGCGCGGGGTGAAGAGCAGTACTTC. This sequence joins TRBV7-3 and TRBJ2-7; a possible D gene is TRBD2 (6 bases). The V gene's germline CDR1 is SGHTA and CDR2 FQGTGA. This CDR3 is 13 amino acids long.

The chain carries TRBV2 and TRBJ2-6, with D hard to call. Trimming left V 8 bases short and J 1 base short, with 9 bases between. Germline-derived CDR1 and CDR2 are SNHLY and FYNNEI. This CDR3 has 14 amino acids. The CDR3 region is CASFGLSGANVLTF. CDR3 nucleotides: TGTGCCAGCTTTGGTTTGTCTGGGGCCAACGTCCTGACTTTC.

Comment on this clonotype: One base away lies a much larger clone, so this may be a sequencing read error. The genes are TRBV5-1 and TRBJ2-2, with TRBD1 matching 9 bases. The germline gives CDR1 SGHRS, CDR2 YFSETQ. The CDR3 sequence is 17 residues long. This CDR3 reads CASILFAGTGSVGELFF. CDR3 bases: TGCGCCAGCATCTTGTTCGCAGGGACAGGGTCAGTCGGGGAGCTGTTTTTT.

As for this clonotype: A read error is possible here, since a much larger clone lies one base away. This chain connects TRBV6-1 to TRBJ2-7; D may be TRBD2 (5 bases). In germline, CDR1 is MNHNS, CDR2 SASEGT. The CDR3 sequence is 14 residues long. V was pared by 10 bases and J by 2 bases, with 18 bases between. The CDR3 reads CATLRLGVPYEQYF. CDR3 DNA sequence: TGTGCCACCCTACGACTGGGAGTTCCCTACGAGCAGTACTTC.

This clonotype occurred many times. The chain has TRBV19 and TRBJ2-1; 7 bases are a match to TRBD1. This CDR3 spans 14 amino acids. Germline V gives CDR1 LNHDA, CDR2 SQIVND (reference sequence). V lost 7 bases, J lost 3 bases, and 6 bases stayed unmatched. CDR3 sequence reads: CASMTGPLYNEQFF. The CDR3 coding sequence is TGTGCCAGTATGACAGGGCCACTCTACAATGAGCAGTTCTTC.

This clonotype occurred a few times. The V call is TRBV4-2, the J call TRBJ2-3; 9 nucleotides align to TRBD2. CDR3 length equals 17 residues. V gave up 4 bases and J gave up 0 bases; unmatched junction bases: 8. Germline V CDR1 and CDR2: LGHNA, YNFKEQ. CDR3 amino acids: CASSPLGAGGSTDTQYF. In DNA, the CDR3 is TGTGCCAGCAGCCCCCTCGGAGCGGGAGGTAGCACAGATACGCAGTATTTT.

J is TRBJ2-3 and V is TRBV4-3; D uncertain. The CDR3 has 15 amino acids. Per the germline V gene, CDR1 is LGHNA and CDR2 is YSLEER. The ends were cut back, 1 base at V and 4 bases at J, with 12 bases in the middle. This CDR3 is CASSQGLLWADTQYF. In DNA, the CDR3 is TGCGCCAGCAGCCAAGGTCTGTTGTGGGCAGATACGCAGTATTTT.

In DNA form, the CDR3 reads TGTGCCAGCAGCTTACGACAAGTCTCTGGGGCCAACGTCCTGACTTTC. Translated, it gives CASSLRQVSGANVLTF. This rearrangement joins TRBV3-1 to TRBJ2-6; D gene ambiguous. Germline V gene data show CDR1 as LGHDT and CDR2 as YNNKEL (reference sequence). Trimming cost V 5 bases and J 0 bases, with 11 bases left between them. The CDR3 consists of 16 residues. The entire variable domain, with the rest obtained from reference TRBV3-1 and TRBJ2-6, is as follows: DTAVSQTPKYLVTQMGNDKSIKCEQNLGHDTMYWYKQDSKKFLKIMFSYNNKELIINETVPNRFSPKSPDKAHLNLHINSLELGDSAVYFCASSLRQVSGANVLTFGAGSRLTVL.

This rearrangement joins TRBV6-1 to TRBJ2-2; D might be TRBD2 (5 bases). This CDR3 comprises 14 residues. Trimming took 8 bases from V and 0 from J, leaving 10 bases between them. CDR1 is MNHNS and CDR2 is SASEGT in the germline V gene. The CDR3 reads CASERGTNTGELFF. The CDR3 DNA reads TGTGCCAGCGAGAGAGGGACGAACACCGGGGAGCTGTTTTTT.

This clonotype was picked up a small number of times. The chain couples TRBV20-1 to TRBJ2-3; D not resolved. The CDR3 loop spans 13 amino acids. Between the trimmed V and J ends, which lost 4 bases and 2 bases, there was a span of 10 bases. Germline V gives CDR1 DFQATT, CDR2 SNEGSKA (reference sequence). CDR3 loop: CSATQDVTDTQYF. CDR3 nucleotides: TGCAGTGCTACCCAAGACGTCACAGATACGCAGTATTTT.

V gene TRBV7-6 combines with J gene TRBJ1-2, with D perhaps TRBD1 (6 bases). This CDR3 spans 13 amino acids. From germline, CDR1 is SGHVS and CDR2 FNYEAQ. Trimming cost V 5 bases and J 10 bases, with 17 bases left between them. The CDR3 bases are TGTGCCAGCAGCGCGGGACAAGGAACACTCTACACCTTC. Translation: CASSAGQGTLYTF.

This clonotype was picked up a small number of times. The chain uses TRBV2 and TRBJ1-1, with D perhaps matching TRBD1 (5 bases). Trimming left V 2 bases short and J 5 bases short, with 12 bases between. The CDR3 extends over 14 amino acids. CDR1 and CDR2 from the germline V gene are SNHLY and FYNNEI. In nucleotides, the CDR3 is TGTGCCAGCAGTGAAAAGAGGGGTGGAACTGAAGCTTTCTTT. Translating gives CASSEKRGGTEAFF.

V and J are TRBV15 and TRBJ1-5; D remains ambiguous. Per the germline V gene, CDR1 is LNHNV and CDR2 is YYDKDF (reference sequence). CDR3 size: 17 residues. With 0 bases removed from V and 0 bases from J, the gap between germline ends came to 12 bases. The CDR3 DNA is TGTGCCACCAGCAGAGAACGGGCCGGTCATAGCAATCAGCCCCAGCATTTT. Encoded protein: CATSRERAGHSNQPQHF.

The sample holds many counts of this clonotype. The rearrangement joins TRBV12-5 to TRBJ1-3; unclear D gene. The V and J ends lost 6 bases and 1 base respectively, with 28 bases between them. This CDR3 is 20 amino acids long. Germline loops: CDR1 LGHNT, CDR2 FRNRAP. CDR3 region: CASGPGPFLEGRMSGNTIYF. The CDR3 region has the DNA TGTGCTAGTGGGCCAGGTCCCTTTTTGGAAGGGAGAATGTCTGGAAACACCATATATTTT.

This clonotype was seen repeatedly, ten times or more. This sequence joins TRBV3-1 and TRBJ2-2, with D uncertain. Germline CDR1 is LGHDT and CDR2 is YNNKEL (reference sequence). The ends were cut back, 0 bases at V and 0 bases at J, with 8 bases in the middle. The CDR3 length is 16 residues. The CDR3 reads CASSQDPHSNTGELFF. In DNA, the CDR3 is TGTGCCAGCAGCCAAGATCCACATTCGAACACCGGGGAGCTGTTTTTT.

This clonotype qualifies as medium-sized. V usage is TRBV3-1 and J usage is TRBJ2-2, with D possibly matching TRBD1 (6 bases). CDR3 length: 14 residues. The V gene's germline CDR1 is LGHDT and CDR2 YNNKEL (reference sequence). The V gene lost 4 bases and the J gene lost 7 bases, with 13 bases spanning the gap. For the CDR3, the DNA is TGTGCCAGCAGCCGTAACAGGGCCGGCGGGGAGCTGTTTTTT. Translating it yields CASSRNRAGGELFF.

This sequence joins TRBV12-3 or TRBV12-4 and TRBJ2-2; D not resolved. The CDR3 is 13 amino acids. V gave up 5 bases and J gave up 0 bases, with 4 bases separating them. This CDR3 reads CASSPPNTGELFF. In DNA form, the CDR3 reads TGTGCCAGCAGTCCTCCGAACACCGGGGAGCTGTTTTTT.

This clonotype was found a few times. The chain has TRBV7-9 and TRBJ1-2; D remains unclear. V was shortened by 2 bases and J by 4 bases, with 14 bases between the two germline ends. The germline V gene has CDR1 SEHNR and CDR2 FQNEAQ (reference sequence). The CDR3 has 15 amino acids. CDR3 sequence: CASSLLPNGGYGYTF. The CDR3 bases are TGTGCCAGCAGCTTACTCCCTAACGGCGGCTATGGCTACACCTTC.

This clonotype rates as medium-sized. This chain connects TRBV7-8 to TRBJ1-4; 12 bases line up with TRBD1. The trim removed 5 bases at V and 10 bases at J, leaving 11 bases unmatched. The germline V gene has CDR1 SGHVS and CDR2 FQNEAQ. This CDR3 region has 16 residues. The CDR3: CASSPRAGTGGGKLFF. CDR3 DNA: TGTGCCAGCAGCCCTCGAGCCGGGACAGGGGGCGGAAAACTGTTTTTT.

This clonotype was found a few times. CDR3 bases: TGTGCCAGCAGCATAGACAGGGGCAATGAAAAACTGTTTTTT. Its protein product is CASSIDRGNEKLFF. V gene TRBV7-9 combines with J gene TRBJ1-4; 8 positions agree with TRBD1. Germline V lookup: CDR1 SEHNR, CDR2 FQNEAQ (reference sequence). CDR3 length: 14 residues. Trimming at V came to 5 bases and at J to 5 bases, leaving 4 bases not matched to a gene.

This clonotype occurred many times. The chain combines TRBV15 with TRBJ1-5, with D tentatively TRBD1 (6 bases). The germline V gene has CDR1 LNHNV and CDR2 YYDKDF (reference sequence). Trimming cost V 0 bases and J 6 bases, with 18 bases left between them. CDR3 length equals 17 residues. DNA for the CDR3: TGTGCCACCAGCAGAGATAAGGGGACAAGAGGAGGTCAGCCCCAGCATTTT. It codes for CATSRDKGTRGGQPQHF. The full variable domain, in which reference TRBV15 and TRBJ1-5 provide the parts outside the CDR3, is DAMVIQNPRYQVTQFGKPVTLSCSQTLNHNVMYWYQQKSSQAPKLLFHYYDKDFNNEADTPDNFQSRRPNTSFCFLDIRSPGLGDTAMYLCATSRDKGTRGGQPQHFGDGTRLSIL.

The CDR3 reads CASSRGKGKTGELFF. The DNA for the CDR3 is TGTGCCAGCAGTCGTGGAAAGGGGAAAACCGGGGAGCTGTTTTTT. The rearrangement joins TRBV6-1 to TRBJ2-2; the D gene is possibly TRBD1 (5 bases). The CDR3 extends over 15 amino acids. Germline V CDR1 and CDR2: MNHNS, SASEGT. Between the trimmed V and J ends, which lost 5 bases and 5 bases, there was a span of 15 bases.

The sample holds many counts of this clonotype. The V gene is TRBV9, the J gene TRBJ1-1; D may be TRBD1 (5 bases). The CDR3 totals 15 residues. In germline, CDR1 is SGDLS, CDR2 YYNGEE. Trimming cost V 4 bases and J 1 base, with 14 bases left between them. CDR3 bases: TGTGCCAGCAGCCCCTGGGACCGGGGGAACACTGAAGCTTTCTTT. It encodes CASSPWDRGNTEAFF. The entire variable domain, with the rest obtained from reference TRBV9 and TRBJ1-1, is as follows: DSGVTQTPKHLITATGQRVTLRCSPRSGDLSVYWYQQSLDQGLQFLIQYYNGEERAKGNILERFSAQQFPDLHSELNLSSLELGDSALYFCASSPWDRGNTEAFFGQGTRLTVV.

This clonotype has a handful of counts. The V call is TRBV11-2, the J call TRBJ1-1, with D unclear. Looked up from germline, CDR1 is SGHAT and CDR2 is FQNNGV. V lost 5 bases to trimming and J lost 2 bases, with 6 bases between them. This CDR3 spans 12 amino acids. The CDR3 DNA reads TGTGCCAGCAGCCACCCTAACACTGAAGCTTTCTTT. Its protein is CASSHPNTEAFF.

J is TRBJ2-1 and V is TRBV10-1, with D maybe TRBD2 (6 bases). CDR3 length: 14 residues. Germline CDR1 is WNHNN and CDR2 is SYGVQD (reference sequence). The V end lost 6 bases, the J end lost 9 bases, and 18 bases lay between the germline ends. This CDR3 is CASSLPTEGGEQFF. As DNA, the CDR3 is TGCGCCAGCAGCCTCCCAACGGAGGGTGGTGAGCAGTTCTTC.

This clonotype was recorded at least ten times. The rearrangement links TRBV6-1 to TRBJ2-7, with 10 bases that match TRBD2. The CDR3 totals 15 residues. The germline V gene encodes CDR1 MNHNS and CDR2 SASEGT. Unmatched junction bases numbered 11, after V lost 6 bases and J lost 6 bases. The chain's CDR3 is CASRPVAGGTSEQYF. The CDR3 DNA follows: TGTGCCAGCAGACCAGTAGCGGGAGGAACCAGCGAGCAGTACTTC.

There are a few counts of this clonotype. V gene TRBV5-8 combines with J gene TRBJ2-5; the D is unclear. Germline CDR1 SGHTS, CDR2 YDEGEE. This CDR3 contains 17 residues. Trimming left V 2 bases short and J 1 base short, with 18 bases between. CDR3 loop: CASSFSRGTIRQETQYF. Written as DNA, the CDR3 is TGTGCCAGCAGCTTTTCACGAGGAACTATCCGCCAAGAGACCCAGTACTTC.